This record concerns one TCR beta chain sequence. Method: immunoSEQ multiplex PCR; TCRdb's copy keeps in-frame clones and lacks some. Of roughly 220,000 clones in the sample, around three quarters were seen once. The data were obtained in a study of blood T cell repertoires in COVID-19. CDR1 and CDR2 from the germline V gene are LNHDA and SQIVND (reference sequence). Trimming stripped 7 bases from V and 1 base from J, with 16 bases between. This CDR3 is built from 15 residues. This chain links TRBV19 with TRBJ1-1; TRBD1 is a possible D gene (5 bases). Sequencing used peripheral blood. The origin of this receptor is a woman aged 65 to 85 with acute or convalescent COVID-19. CDR3 sequence reads: CASKFGQAKNTEAFF. CDR3 sequence (DNA): TGTGCCAGTAAGTTCGGACAAGCTAAGAACACTGAAGCTTTCTTT.